This is a list of T cell receptor beta chains from one sample in a study of blood T cell repertoires in COVID-19. The method was immunoSEQ multiplex PCR; TCRdb's version includes in-frame clones alone and lacks a portion of them. Of more than 15,000 clones listed, roughly 89% are singletons. The sequenced material came from peripheral blood. Receptors originate from a human donor in a cohort sampled during active COVID-19. The CDR3 runs from the conserved cysteine through the conserved F or W. The order of the fields is J gene, V gene, D gene, clone size, CDR3 DNA, CDR3 protein. The D gene is left open where the match is weak. Size tells how often a clone was seen (once, few, many) or the class of an expanded clone, and some rows leave it out.

TRBJ1-2 TRBV11-2 - - TGTGCCAGCAGCTCTCCGGTCGGCCCGCCGGGTGGCTACACCTTC CASSSPVGPPGGYTF
TRBJ1-2 TRBV6-2/TRBV6-3 TRBD1 - TGTGCCAGCAGTCAACCCCGGGACAGCTACTATGGCTACACCTTC CASSQPRDSYYGYTF
TRBJ2-1 TRBV20-1 - - TGCAGTGCTTCTAGCGCGAGTGAGCAGTTCTTC CSASSASEQFF
TRBJ2-7 TRBV6-2/TRBV6-3 - - TGTGCCAGCAGCCGAGGGTTTGGTGGAGTCTACGAGCAGTACTTC CASSRGFGGVYEQYF
TRBJ2-1 TRBV7-6 - - TGTGCCGTAGCGGATTACAATGAGCAGTTCTTC CAVADYNEQFF
TRBJ1-5 TRBV3-1/TRBV3-2 - few TGTGCCAGCAGCCAAGTGGGGGCAGGTCATAGGCCCCAGCATTTT CASSQVGAGHRPQHF
TRBJ2-5 TRBV7-3 - - TGTGCCAGCAGCCAGGGGAGTCAGGAGACCCAGTACTTC CASSQGSQETQYF
TRBJ2-7 TRBV6-5 TRBD1 few TGTGCCAGCAGACTCACAGGGGACGAATTCCACGAGCAGTACTTC CASRLTGDEFHEQYF
TRBJ2-1 TRBV6-4 - - TGTGCCAGCAGTGACGGCGGAAGTGCCTACAATGAGCAGTTCTTC CASSDGGSAYNEQFF
TRBJ1-5 TRBV7-2 TRBD1 - TGTGCCAGCAGCTTAGCATGGACAGGGGTTTATCAGCCCCAGCATTTT CASSLAWTGVYQPQHF
TRBJ1-1 TRBV29-1 - - TGCAGCGTCTCCTACGGCGGCGTCACTGAAGCTTTCTTT CSVSYGGVTEAFF
TRBJ2-1 TRBV7-2 - - TGTGCCAGCAGCTTAGGCCAGGGATCCTACAATGAGCAGTTCTTC CASSLGQGSYNEQFF
TRBJ1-2 TRBV5-1 - - TGCGCCAGCAGCGAAGACAGGCGGAGCTACACCTTC CASSEDRRSYTF
TRBJ2-7 TRBV18 TRBD1 - TGTGCCAGCTCACCCGCCCCCGGGACAGAGTACGAGCAGTACTTC CASSPAPGTEYEQYF
TRBJ2-6 TRBV10-3 - - TGTGCCATCACCACATATGACTTAGAGACCTCTGGGGCCAACGTCCTGACTTTC CAITTYDLETSGANVLTF
TRBJ2-2 TRBV5-8 TRBD1 few TGTGCCAGCAGCCTGGGACAGGGGACCGGGGAGCTGTTTTTT CASSLGQGTGELFF